These T cell receptor beta chains were read from a single sample in a study of T-cell reconstitution after alpha-beta-depleted transplantation in children. TCRdb ran MiXCR on the PCR reads and lists one entry per CDR3 protein. The repertoire holds approximately 520,000 distinct CDR3 sequences, around a third seen once, with 2.4% in the top ten. The sequenced sample was PBMCs from the stem cell graft donor, obtained from the stem cell graft. These receptors originate from a human donor who donated a stem cell graft to a child with aplastic anemia. Both conserved end residues are part of each CDR3. D genes are given only for firm matches. Rows give clone size only sometimes, using once, few, many, or a class for an expanded clone.

size	J	D	V	DNA	CDR3
NA	TRBJ2-3	NA	TRBV7-2	TGTGCCAGCAGCCCCGGGACACCGACCGCAGATACGCAGTATTTT	CASSPGTPTADTQYF
NA	TRBJ2-2	TRBD2	TRBV7-2	TGTGCCAGCATCGCCGGGACTAGCGGGAGCGCCGGGGAGCTGTTTTTT	CASIAGTSGSAGELFF
NA	TRBJ2-2	NA	TRBV12-3/TRBV12-4	TGTGCCAGCAGTTTACCGGGTTGGACCGGGGAGCTGTTTTTT	CASSLPGWTGELFF
NA	TRBJ2-5	NA	TRBV5-6	TGTGCCAGCAGCTTGGGAGTGACGGGACGGGAGACCCAGTACTTC	CASSLGVTGRETQYF
few	TRBJ2-1	NA	TRBV10-3	TGTGCCATCAGTGAGTCGGCCCCTGGGCAGTTCTTC	CAISESAPGQFF
few	TRBJ1-3	NA	TRBV12-3/TRBV12-4	TGTGCCAGCCGATTAGGACAGCTCCCTGGAAACACCATATATTTT	CASRLGQLPGNTIYF
NA	TRBJ2-1	TRBD2	TRBV5-1	TGCGCCAGCAGCTTCCGGGACTATGATTACAATGAGCAGTTCTTC	CASSFRDYDYNEQFF
NA	TRBJ1-1	TRBD1	TRBV29-1	TGCCGCGTTGAGCCCGGGACAGCAAACACTGAAGCTTTCTTT	CRVEPGTANTEAFF
NA	TRBJ1-5	NA	TRBV12-3/TRBV12-4	TGTGCCAGCACCGGTGGCGGGGGTCAGCCCCAGCATTTT	CASTGGGGQPQHF
NA	TRBJ1-2	NA	TRBV29-1	TGCAGCGTTGACAGGGTCGTCTTAAGTGGACAGTCGGTCCGACCGGCTGGCTACACCTTC	CSVDRVVLSGQSVRPAGYTF
few	TRBJ2-5	NA	TRBV9	TGTGCCAGCAGCGAGGGACAGCGGGCAGAGACCCAGTACTTC	CASSEGQRAETQYF
NA	TRBJ2-5	TRBD1	TRBV5-1	TGCGCCAGCAGCATGACCGGGACAGGGTTTTTAGTGGGGAAGACCCAGTACTTC	CASSMTGTGFLVGKTQYF
few	TRBJ1-2	NA	TRBV20-1	TGCAGTGCTAGAAACCCCCGGCCAAACTATGGCTACACCTTC	CSARNPRPNYGYTF
NA	TRBJ1-5	NA	TRBV5-4	TGTGCCAGCAGCTTGTTGGAAAGCAATCAGCCCCAGCATTTT	CASSLLESNQPQHF
NA	TRBJ2-6	NA	TRBV29-1	TGCAGCGTTGTTATCTGGGACGTCCTGACTTTC	CSVVIWDVLTF
few	TRBJ1-2	NA	TRBV20-1	TGCAGTGCTAGAGATGGGCGGGCCGAACGCTATGGCTACACCTTC	CSARDGRAERYGYTF
few	TRBJ2-2	TRBD1	TRBV6-6	TGTGCCAGCAGTTACATAGGGACAGTTGCCCGGAGAGGGGCGACCGGGGAGCTGTTTTTT	CASSYIGTVARRGATGELFF
few	TRBJ1-3	NA	TRBV15	TGTGCCACCAGCGGAAACCCGTGGGGAAACACCATATATTTT	CATSGNPWGNTIYF
NA	TRBJ1-3	NA	TRBV15	TGTGCCACCAGCAGAGATGTCAGGGGAAACACCATATATTTT	CATSRDVRGNTIYF
few	TRBJ2-7	TRBD1	TRBV28	TGTGCCAGCAACCTCGAGGGGGCAGGCCCGAGGGAGCAGTACTTC	CASNLEGAGPREQYF
NA	TRBJ2-1	TRBD2	TRBV24-1	TGTGCCACCAGTGAGCCCTGGACTAGCGGGAGGAACGAGCAGTTCTTC	CATSEPWTSGRNEQFF
few	TRBJ1-1	NA	TRBV20-1	TGCAGTGCCGCTGACAGAGTTGAAGCTTTCTTT	CSAADRVEAFF
few	TRBJ2-1	NA	TRBV20-1	TGCAGTGCTAGAGATCGGGTTCGGGAGTGGGTCAATGAGCAGTTCTTC	CSARDRVREWVNEQFF
NA	TRBJ2-7	TRBD2	TRBV30	TGTGCCTGGAGTGTATGGGCGGGAGGGCCCCTCTCCTACGAGCAGTACTTC	CAWSVWAGGPLSYEQYF
NA	TRBJ2-3	NA	TRBV11-3	TGTGCCAGCAGCGCAAGGAGTATAGGAGTTACGCAGTATTTT	CASSARSIGVTQYF
NA	TRBJ2-1	NA	TRBV10-3	TGTGCCATCAGTGCAGCGGCAAATGAGCAGTTCTTC	CAISAAANEQFF
NA	TRBJ2-7	NA	TRBV15	TGTGCCACCAGCAGAGAGAGGGGTGCAAGCGAGCAGTACTTC	CATSRERGASEQYF
NA	TRBJ2-7	NA	TRBV20-1	TGCAGTGCTAGGCGAGTACAGACCAACGAGCAGTACTTC	CSARRVQTNEQYF
NA	TRBJ2-2	TRBD1	TRBV29-1	TGCAGCGCTGGATCGGACAGGGTGATCGGGGAGCTGTTTTTT	CSAGSDRVIGELFF
NA	TRBJ1-5	TRBD1	TRBV5-8	TGTGCCAGCAGCCGGACAGGGAAGGAGGGTCAGCCCCAGCATTTT	CASSRTGKEGQPQHF
few	TRBJ2-7	TRBD2	TRBV20-1	TGCAGTGCTAGACTACGCGGGAGTCAACTCTACGAGCAGTACTTC	CSARLRGSQLYEQYF
NA	TRBJ2-3	NA	TRBV6-5	TGTGCCAGCAGTTACTCGTACAAAGATACGCAGTATTTT	CASSYSYKDTQYF
few	TRBJ2-7	NA	TRBV6-1	TGTGCCAGCAGAGATACGGCTTCCTACGAGCAGTACTTC	CASRDTASYEQYF
NA	TRBJ2-3	NA	TRBV29-1	TGCAGCGTGGGGTCCTTTCGGGTCGCCACAGATACGCAGTATTTT	CSVGSFRVATDTQYF
few	TRBJ1-2	NA	TRBV12-3/TRBV12-4	TGTGCCAGCAAAAATACAGGGACCTATGGCTACACCTTC	CASKNTGTYGYTF
NA	TRBJ1-1	TRBD1	TRBV29-1	TGCAGCGTTGATGGACAGGGACTGGATGAAGCTTTCTTT	CSVDGQGLDEAFF
NA	TRBJ2-3	NA	TRBV7-2	TGTGCCAGCAGCTTTGGAAACCGGGGCGGGACGCAGTATTTT	CASSFGNRGGTQYF
NA	TRBJ2-4	TRBD1	TRBV7-2	TGTGCCAGCAGTCACAGGGGACCCAAAAACATTCAGTACTTC	CASSHRGPKNIQYF
NA	TRBJ2-1	NA	TRBV15	TGTGCCACCAGCAGAGCTGACAGTTCAAACAATGAGCAGTTCTTC	CATSRADSSNNEQFF
NA	TRBJ2-3	TRBD2	TRBV6-1	TGTGCCAGCATGACCGGGACTAGCGGCTTCACAGATACGCAGTATTTT	CASMTGTSGFTDTQYF
NA	TRBJ2-1	NA	TRBV5-4	TGTGCCAGCAGCTTGGCCTTTTACAATGAGCAGTTCTTC	CASSLAFYNEQFF
few	TRBJ1-2	NA	TRBV29-1	TGCAGCGTTGACGGGACGGAGGACTATGGCTACACCTTC	CSVDGTEDYGYTF
NA	TRBJ2-7	NA	TRBV19	TGTGCCAGTAGTATAGGAGGGTATAGCATGAACGAGCAGTACTTC	CASSIGGYSMNEQYF
many	TRBJ2-7	TRBD1	TRBV24-1	TGTGCCACCAGTGCCTGGGGGACAGGGGACGGCGAGCAGTACTTC	CATSAWGTGDGEQYF
NA	TRBJ1-1	NA	TRBV4-3	TGCGCCAGCAGCCAAGGGGTAGGGGCGGACACTGAAGCTTTCTTT	CASSQGVGADTEAFF
NA	TRBJ2-1	NA	TRBV30	TGTGCCTGGAGTCCCCTCTCCGGCGTCACATACAATGAGCAGTTCTTC	CAWSPLSGVTYNEQFF
NA	TRBJ2-2	NA	TRBV5-8	TGTGCCAGCAGCTTGCGACAGCCTCTATTCACCGGGGAGCTGTTTTTT	CASSLRQPLFTGELFF
once	TRBJ2-7	TRBD1	TRBV20-1	TGCAGTGTTCCGGGACAGGGAACACGCGAGCAGTACTTC	CSVPGQGTREQYF
NA	TRBJ2-1	NA	TRBV5-1	TGCGCCAGCAGCTCGAGTCCCCTGGGGGACAATGAGCAGTTCTTC	CASSSSPLGDNEQFF
few	TRBJ1-2	NA	TRBV7-2	TGTGCCAGCACGCACGACACCTTC	CASTHDTF